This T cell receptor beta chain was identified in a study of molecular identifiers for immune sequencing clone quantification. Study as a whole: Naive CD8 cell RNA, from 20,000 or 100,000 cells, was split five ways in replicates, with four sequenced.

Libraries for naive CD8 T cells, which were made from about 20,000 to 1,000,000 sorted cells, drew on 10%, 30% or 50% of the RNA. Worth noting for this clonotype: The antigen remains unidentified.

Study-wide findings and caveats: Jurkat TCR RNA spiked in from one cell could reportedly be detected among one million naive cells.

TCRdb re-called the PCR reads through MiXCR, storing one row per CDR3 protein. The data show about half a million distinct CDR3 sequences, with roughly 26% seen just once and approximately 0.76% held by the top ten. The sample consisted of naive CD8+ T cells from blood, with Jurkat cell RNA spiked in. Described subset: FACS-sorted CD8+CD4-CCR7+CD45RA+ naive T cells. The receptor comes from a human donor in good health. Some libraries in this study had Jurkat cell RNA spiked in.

DNA of the CDR3: TGTGCCAGCAGCTTCCAGGGGAGGTACGAGCAGTACTTC. It specifies CASSFQGRYEQYF. The chain is built from TRBV5-6 and TRBJ2-7; either TRBD1 or TRBD2 may supply D (6 bases each). The CDR3 consists of 13 residues. Germline V gives CDR1 SGHDT, CDR2 YYEEEE. V lost 2 bases and J 4 bases, leaving 10 bases between the germline ends.